This is a list of T cell receptor beta chains from one sample in a study of regulatory T cells in long-lasting Graves disease. One entry per CDR3 protein, called by TCRdb with MiXCR from the multiplex PCR reads. Among a few hundred thousand distinct CDR3 sequences, around 21% were seen once, and the ten largest hold approximately 14%. Specimen: peripheral blood mononuclear cells (PBMCs), collected at new diagnosis, from a patient treated with antithyroid drugs. The source of these receptors is a female donor with Graves disease. Both conserved end residues are part of each CDR3. A D gene is named only where the DNA matches it firmly. Clone sizes are given selectively: once, few, many, or a class where the clone is expanded.

TRBV11-2	TRBD2	14	many	TRBJ2-7	CASSLDPGTSLKYF	TGTGCCAGCAGCCTCGACCCCGGGACTAGCCTTAAGTACTTC
TRBV5-8	.	12	many	TRBJ1-5	CASKHSNQPQHF	TGTGCCAGCAAACATAGCAATCAGCCCCAGCATTTT
TRBV19	.	14	.	TRBJ1-3	CASSQIATGNTIYF	TGTGCCAGTAGCCAGATTGCAACTGGAAACACCATATATTTT
TRBV27	.	14	once	TRBJ1-5	CASRVRAGNQPQHF	TGTGCCAGCAGGGTCAGGGCGGGCAATCAGCCCCAGCATTTT
TRBV12-3/TRBV12-4	TRBD1	14	many	TRBJ1-6	CASSETGHNSPLHF	TGTGCCAGCAGTGAGACAGGGCACAATTCACCCCTCCACTTT
TRBV6-2/TRBV6-3	TRBD2	18	many	TRBJ2-5	CAIRSGWLAGGMGETQYF	TGTGCCATCCGGTCGGGCTGGCTAGCGGGAGGCATGGGGGAGACCCAGTACTTC
TRBV7-9	TRBD2	18	many	TRBJ2-3	CASSVPGTSRSSTDTQYF	TGTGCCAGCAGCGTGCCCGGGACTAGCAGATCTAGCACAGATACGCAGTATTTT
TRBV30	TRBD2	14	many	TRBJ2-1	CAWTGTSVYNEQFF	TGTGCCTGGACCGGGACTAGCGTTTACAATGAGCAGTTCTTC
TRBV30	TRBD1	12	.	TRBJ2-7	CASGQGAREQYF	TGTGCTTCCGGACAGGGGGCGCGTGAGCAGTACTTC
TRBV12-3/TRBV12-4	.	16	many	TRBJ2-7	CASSFEESFAAEEQYF	TGTGCCAGCAGTTTCGAAGAATCTTTTGCGGCGGAGGAGCAGTACTTC
TRBV6-1	.	12	many	TRBJ1-5	CASRDINQPQHF	TGTGCCAGCAGGGACATCAATCAGCCCCAGCATTTT
TRBV7-2	.	12	many	TRBJ2-5	CASSPYQETQYF	TGTGCCAGCAGCCCCTACCAAGAGACCCAGTACTTC
TRBV11-2	TRBD1	14	few	TRBJ1-2	CASSPDRGMYGYTF	TGTGCCAGCAGCCCGGACAGGGGAATGTATGGCTACACCTTC
TRBV7-9	.	15	many	TRBJ2-6	CASSLGGTGANVLTF	TGTGCCAGCAGCTTAGGGGGGACTGGGGCCAACGTCCTGACTTTC
TRBV18	.	11	.	TRBJ2-4	CASSHQNIQYF	TGTGCCAGCTCACACCAAAACATTCAGTACTTC
TRBV27	.	14	.	TRBJ2-6	CASSLSIGANVLTF	TGTGCCAGCAGTTTATCGATCGGGGCCAACGTCCTGACTTTC
TRBV19	.	13	many	TRBJ2-1	CASSIGQLNEQFF	TGTGCCAGTAGTATAGGGCAGCTCAATGAGCAGTTCTTC
TRBV5-5	.	15	many	TRBJ2-1	CASSLAGDTYNEQFF	TGTGCCAGCAGCTTGGCCGGGGACACTTACAATGAGCAGTTCTTC